The source of this T cell receptor beta chain is a study of blood T cell repertoires in COVID-19. Study details: Material from acute and convalescent COVID-19 was sourced from the United States, Italy and Spain. PBMCs, B-cell-depleted T cells, or T cells were the source of the cDNA or gDNA that made up the material.

V was shortened by 9 bases and J by 8 bases, with 13 bases between the two germline ends. The V gene's germline CDR1 is MGHDK and CDR2 SYGVNS. The CDR3 totals 12 residues. Source study methods: Amplified reference gene primers provided the basis for estimating nucleated cell counts. Repertoires were generated with immunoSEQ multiplex PCR, while TCRdb's copy carries only in-frame clones and drops some. V and J calls and clone size are copied from that table; D and trimming were computed from the DNA. Among roughly 240,000 clones listed, over 80% were seen once. Within 2 weeks of study entry, exposed participants had contacted a PCR-confirmed or clinician-diagnosed COVID-19 case.

The receptor's source is a man aged 45-60 years who had been exposed to COVID-19. The rearrangement joins TRBV25-1 to TRBJ1-4; D is perhaps TRBD1 (6 bases). The sequenced material came from PBMCs or T cells enriched from blood (not recorded which). The CDR3 spells CASNRDWEKLFF. Here the CDR3 DNA reads TGTGCCAGTAACAGGGATTGGGAAAAACTGTTTTTT. Together with reference TRBV25-1 and TRBJ1-4, the CDR3 gives the full variable domain: EADIYQTPRYLVIGTGKKITLECSQTMGHDKMYWYQQDPGMELHLIHYSYGVNSTEKGDLSSESTVSRIRTEHFPLTLESARPSHTSQYLCASNRDWEKLFFGSGTQLSVL.